This T cell receptor beta chain was sequenced in a study of beta chain features in type 1 diabetes. Broader study findings: Insertions were fewer and deletions more numerous at VDJ junctions in type 1 diabetes patients. TCRB CDR3s from Type 1 diabetes patients were moderately but significantly shorter in all four CD4+ subsets.

Germline loops: CDR1 LNHNV, CDR2 YYDKDF (reference sequence). This CDR3 contains 15 residues. Trimming stripped 5 bases from V and 1 base from J, with 12 bases between. Each population that was sorted was more than 95% pure. This clone was observed many times. Its antigen is unknown. Of the isolated RNA, all was reverse transcribed, and so the sequenced material was expressed TCRB transcripts. Each sample of naive, central memory or regulatory T cells had, on average, roughly 3.6 million reads. Assay used: immunoSEQ multiplex PCR; TCRdb lists only in-frame clones, some missing. Among over 300,000 clones listed, less than 10% were seen once.

The receptor was isolated from a young woman in good health. This chain joins TRBV15 and TRBJ2-1, with a possible D match to TRBD2 (6 bases). The material sequenced was central memory CD4+ T cells from blood. The CDR3 loop is CATSRGRGSYNEQFF. The DNA of the CDR3 is TGTGCCACCAGCCGAGGGCGGGGTTCCTACAATGAGCAGTTCTTC.